The T cell receptor beta chain under discussion was sequenced for a study of blood T cell repertoires in COVID-19. Study as a whole: Sites in the United States, Italy and Spain provided acute and convalescent COVID-19 samples. Sample material is recorded as cDNA or gDNA derived from T cells, B-cell-depleted T cells, or PBMCs.

TCRdb keeps only in-frame clones here, not all; method: immunoSEQ multiplex PCR. The profile shows about 140,000 clones, roughly four fifths of them singletons. From germline, CDR1 is LNHDA and CDR2 SQIVND (reference sequence). The CDR3 loop spans 15 amino acids. The V end was cut by 3 bases, the J end by 2 bases, with 11 bases between. The count of this clone is one. Sequencing input: peripheral blood. This chain links TRBV19 with TRBJ1-5; D remains unclear. The TCR originated in a woman in her fifties or sixties with acute or convalescent COVID-19. The CDR3 sequence is CASSMIPGGNQPQHF. In DNA form, the CDR3 reads TGTGCCAGTAGTATGATACCTGGAGGCAATCAGCCCCAGCATTTT. Complete variable domain (other parts from reference TRBV19 and TRBJ1-5): DGGITQSPKYLFRKEGQNVTLSCEQNLNHDAMYWYRQDPGQGLRLIYYSQIVNDFQKGDIAEGYSVSREKKESFPLTVTSAQKNPTAFYLCASSMIPGGNQPQHFGDGTRLSIL.